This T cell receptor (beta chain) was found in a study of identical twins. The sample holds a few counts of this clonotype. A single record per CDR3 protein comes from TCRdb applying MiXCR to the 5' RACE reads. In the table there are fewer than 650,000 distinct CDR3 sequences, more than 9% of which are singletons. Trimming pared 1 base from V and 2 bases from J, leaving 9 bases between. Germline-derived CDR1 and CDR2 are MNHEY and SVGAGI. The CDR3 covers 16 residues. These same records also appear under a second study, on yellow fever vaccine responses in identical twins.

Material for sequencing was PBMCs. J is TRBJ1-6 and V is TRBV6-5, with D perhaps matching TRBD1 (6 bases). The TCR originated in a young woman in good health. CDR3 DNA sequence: TGTGCCAGCAGTTACTACAGGGTAACCTATAATTCACCCCTCCACTTT. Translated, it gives CASSYYRVTYNSPLHF.